These 15 T cell receptor beta chains were all obtained from the same sample, sequenced in a study of technical replicates of blood from a handful of donors. Clones were read by immunoSEQ multiplex PCR, and TCRdb kept only the in-frame ones, dropping some. Altogether about 70,000 clones are present, 95% to 98% being singletons, with the ten largest covering approximately 0.21%. The material sequenced was T cells isolated from PBMCs. The receptors were sampled from a human donor in good health.

The CDR3 DNA follows: TGTGCCAGCAGCTTAGGGTCCCGGACAGTGAACACTGAAGCTTTCTTT. This gives the protein CASSLGSRTVNTEAFF. The chain joins TRBV11-2 to TRBJ1-1, with D possibly TRBD1 on 6 matching bases. Per the germline V gene, CDR1 is SGHAT and CDR2 is FQNNGV. CDR3 length: 16 amino acids. Trimming pared 1 base from V and 0 bases from J, leaving 12 bases between.

V usage is TRBV6-5 and J usage is TRBJ1-1, with D possibly being TRBD1 (6 bases). This CDR3 is built from 11 residues. The ends were cut back, 5 bases at V and 5 bases at J, with 6 bases in the middle. The germline CDR1 and CDR2 sequences are MNHEY and SVGAGI. CDR3 loop: CASSQGTEAFF. As DNA, the CDR3 is TGTGCCAGCAGTCAGGGGACTGAAGCTTTCTTT.

The CDR3 is CASRLFSVYGTDTQYF. The CDR3 nucleotides read TGTGCCAGCAGGTTATTCTCCGTTTATGGCACAGATACGCAGTATTTT. The rearrangement uses TRBV11-2 and TRBJ2-3; D gene uncertain. The germline V gene encodes CDR1 SGHAT and CDR2 FQNNGV. The CDR3 is made up of 16 amino acids. V was pared by 6 bases and J by 1 base, with 17 bases between. Using reference TRBV11-2 and TRBJ2-3 for the parts outside the CDR3, the full variable domain is EAGVAQSPRYKIIEKRQSVAFWCNPISGHATLYWYQQILGQGPKLLIQFQNNGVVDDSQLPKDRFSAERLKGVDSTLKIQPAKLEDSAVYLCASRLFSVYGTDTQYFGPGTRLTVL.

The chain uses TRBV11-2 and TRBJ2-2, with 9 bases identical to TRBD2. The trim removed 5 bases at V and 1 base at J, leaving 11 bases unmatched. The CDR3 totals 18 residues. Germline V gene data show CDR1 as SGHAT and CDR2 as FQNNGV. The CDR3 sequence is CASSPYGGRAWNTGELFF. The CDR3 DNA sequence: TGTGCCAGCAGCCCGTATGGCGGGAGGGCCTGGAACACCGGGGAGCTGTTTTTT.

The CDR3 region is CASTPNGQASSGAFF. In nucleotides, the CDR3 is TGTGCCAGCACCCCCAATGGACAGGCCTCAAGCGGAGCTTTCTTT. The chain recombines TRBV7-2 with TRBJ1-1, with 7 bases aligning to TRBD1. Germline V gene data show CDR1 as SGHTA and CDR2 as FQGNSA. V shed 7 bases and J 10 bases; nucleotides not matched to a gene: 18. CDR3 length: 15 residues.

The rearrangement joins TRBV4-2 to TRBJ2-1; 10 bases are shared with TRBD2. The CDR3 is 16 residues long. The V and J ends lost 1 base and 5 bases, in that order; junction bases with no gene match: 5. Germline V gene data show CDR1 as LGHNA and CDR2 as YNFKEQ. The CDR3, as DNA: TGTGCCAGCAGCCAAGGAGCGGGAGGGATTAACAATGAGCAGTTCTTC. Translated: CASSQGAGGINNEQFF.

This clone was seen once. The chain carries TRBV4-1 and TRBJ2-3; tentative D call: TRBD2 (6 bases). This CDR3 spans 16 amino acids. CDR1 is MGHRA and CDR2 is YSYEKL in the germline V gene. V shed 0 bases and J shed 2 bases, with 12 bases lying between them. CDR3 coding DNA: TGCGCCAGCAGCCAAGAGACTGCGGGACCCACAGATACGCAGTATTTT. Its protein product is CASSQETAGPTDTQYF.

V gene TRBV2 combines with J gene TRBJ2-2; maybe TRBD1 (5 bases). The CDR3 covers 15 residues. CDR1 and CDR2 (germline): SNHLY, FYNNEI. The germline V and J ends were trimmed by 2 bases and 1 base, with 8 bases remaining between them. In DNA form, the CDR3 reads TGTGCCAGCAGTGAACCTACAGGGAACACCGGGGAGCTGTTTTTT. Translation gives CASSEPTGNTGELFF.

The rearrangement joins TRBV5-1 to TRBJ2-7, with D possibly being TRBD1 (6 bases). CDR1 SGHRS and CDR2 YFSETQ come from the germline V gene. The CDR3 contains 12 residues. V dropped 0 bases and J dropped 5 bases, with 6 bases sitting between them. The DNA for the CDR3 is TGCGCCAGCAGCTTGGAGGGGGACGAGCAGTACTTC. Translating it yields CASSLEGDEQYF. The full variable domain, rest sourced from reference TRBV5-1 and TRBJ2-7, is KAGVTQTPRYLIKTRGQQVTLSCSPISGHRSVSWYQQTPGQGLQFLFEYFSETQRNKGNFPGRFSGRQFSNSRSEMNVSTLELGDSALYLCASSLEGDEQYFGPGTRLTVT.

The DNA for the CDR3 is TGTGCCAGCAGCCTCCGGGACAGCGGGCTGTTTTTT. It yields the protein CASSLRDSGLFF. The J gene is TRBJ1-4, the V gene TRBV7-8, with 7 positions matching TRBD1. After removal of 5 bases from V and 14 bases from J, the junction contained 8 bases not matched to a gene. The CDR3 totals 12 residues. The germline gives CDR1 SGHVS, CDR2 FQNEAQ.

J is TRBJ2-7 and V is TRBV6-5; maybe TRBD1 (6 bases). V lost 5 bases, J lost 5 bases, and 7 bases lay in between. The germline V gene has CDR1 MNHEY and CDR2 SVGAGI. The CDR3 spans 11 residues. This CDR3 is CASSNRDEQYF. The CDR3 bases are TGTGCCAGCAGTAACAGGGACGAGCAGTACTTC.

The chain is built from TRBV5-6 and TRBJ1-2; 9 nucleotides align to TRBD1. The CDR3 is 16 amino acids. With V trimmed by 1 base and J by 4 bases, 8 bases remained unmatched. CDR1 SGHDT and CDR2 YYEEEE come from the germline V gene. The CDR3 reads CASSLIRGQGTYGYTF. The CDR3, as DNA: TGTGCCAGCAGCTTGATCCGGGGACAGGGTACCTATGGCTACACCTTC.

The V gene is TRBV28, the J gene TRBJ2-5; TRBD1 aligns across 10 bases. The CDR3 extends over 15 amino acids. V was clipped by 7 bases and J by 4 bases; unmatched bases: 9. Germline assignment: CDR1 MDHEN and CDR2 SYDVKM. Written as DNA, the CDR3 is TGTGCCAGCACCCTCCGGGACAGGGGAGTAGAGACCCAGTACTTC. As protein: CASTLRDRGVETQYF.

This chain links TRBV9 with TRBJ2-5, with 8 bases matching TRBD2. Germline CDR1 is SGDLS and CDR2 is YYNGEE. The trim removed 0 bases at V and 1 base at J, leaving 5 bases unmatched. The CDR3 totals 16 residues. The CDR3 spells CASSVAGGPPQETQYF. The CDR3 coding sequence is TGTGCCAGCAGCGTAGCGGGAGGGCCTCCCCAAGAGACCCAGTACTTC.

The chain couples TRBV18 to TRBJ2-7, with 9 bases lining up with TRBD1. Germline V gives CDR1 KGHSH, CDR2 LQKENI. This CDR3 spans 18 amino acids. Trimming at V came to 1 base and at J to 4 bases, leaving 14 bases not matched to a gene. The CDR3 DNA reads TGTGCCAGCTCACCACTCTCTGGCGGACAGGGGTTGGGTTACGAGCAGTACTTC. Its translation is CASSPLSGGQGLGYEQYF.